These 16 T cell receptor beta chains originate from one sample sequenced in a study of response to subunit inactivated influenza vaccine. TCRdb reanalysed the RT-PCR reads using MiXCR and keeps one entry per CDR3 protein. The data contain hundreds of thousands of distinct CDR3 sequences, 15% to 19% of them singletons. The source material was PBMCs from blood, sampled 12 days after vaccination. These receptor sequences come from a man aged 50-59 years who received an inactivated influenza vaccine.

The chain is built from TRBV3-1 and TRBJ2-3, with 8 bases lining up with TRBD2. With 3 bases clipped from V and 2 bases from J, the junction kept 4 bases outside the gene matches. CDR3 length: 15 residues. Germline values: CDR1 LGHDT, CDR2 YNNKEL (reference sequence). CDR3 sequence reads: CASSQSGGTTDTQYF. CDR3 nucleotide sequence: TGTGCCAGCAGCCAGAGCGGGGGAACCACAGATACGCAGTATTTT.

Written as DNA, the CDR3 is TGTGCCAGCAGTTACACCCCGATCTGGGCAGCCAATGAGCAGTTCTTC. Encoded protein: CASSYTPIWAANEQFF. The chain employs TRBV6-2 or TRBV6-3 and TRBJ2-1; D uncertain. The CDR3 sequence is 16 residues long. Per the germline V gene, CDR1 is MNHEY and CDR2 is SVGEGT. Trimming took off 2 bases at V and 6 bases at J, with 17 bases between the two ends.

This clonotype was seen only a few times. CDR3 bases: TGCAGTGCTTCGACCTGGACTAGCCCCGATGAGCAGTTCTTC. The encoded protein is CSASTWTSPDEQFF. V usage is TRBV20-1 and J usage is TRBJ2-1, with TRBD2 matching 8 bases. CDR1 DFQATT and CDR2 SNEGSKA come from the germline V gene (reference sequence). The CDR3 covers 14 residues. Unmatched junction bases numbered 11, after V lost 5 bases and J lost 8 bases.

V and J are TRBV6-5 and TRBJ1-2; 7 bases line up with TRBD1. The length of the CDR3 is 16 residues. In germline, CDR1 is MNHEY, CDR2 SVGAGI. J gave up 6 bases and V 0 bases, and 10 bases lay outside the gene matches. The CDR3 here is CASSYSRRGRVDGYTF. The CDR3 DNA reads TGTGCCAGCAGTTACTCGAGGAGGGGGCGGGTTGATGGCTACACCTTC.

Only a few counts were recorded for this clonotype. J is TRBJ1-5 and V is TRBV19; D ambiguous. The CDR3 spans 13 residues. V lost 3 bases to trimming and J lost 4 bases, with 7 bases between them. CDR1 is LNHDA, CDR2 SQIVND, per germline (reference sequence). The CDR3 sequence: CASSIGMNQPQHF. CDR3 bases: TGTGCCAGTAGTATCGGAATGAATCAGCCCCAGCATTTT.

This clonotype was counted only a few times. This chain uses TRBV4-1 with TRBJ2-1; tentatively, D is TRBD2 (6 bases). Trimming took off 1 base at V and 3 bases at J, with 10 bases between the two ends. The CDR3 is 15 amino acids. Per germline, CDR1 MGHRA and CDR2 YSYEKL. For the CDR3, the DNA is TGCGCCAGCAGCCAAGTCATCGGGAGCTACAATGAGCAGTTCTTC. As protein: CASSQVIGSYNEQFF.

This clonotype was observed many times. This sequence joins TRBV7-2 and TRBJ1-4; D gene unclear. The CDR3 length is 13 residues. Germline V gene lookup returns CDR1 SGHTA and CDR2 FQGNSA. V shed 1 base and J shed 8 bases, with 8 bases lying between them. CDR3 sequence (DNA): TGTGCCAGCAGCTTAGAGCTGAACGAAAAACTGTTTTTT. Translated, it gives CASSLELNEKLFF.

This chain joins TRBV7-6 and TRBJ2-7, with TRBD2 matching 8 bases. V lost 3 bases, J lost 6 bases, and 13 bases stayed unmatched. The CDR3 is 16 residues long. Germline lookup yields CDR1 SGHVS and CDR2 FNYEAQ. The CDR3 DNA follows: TGTGCCAGCAGCTTGAATTGGTCTCCGGGAGGGTCCGAGCAGTACTTC. Protein sequence: CASSLNWSPGGSEQYF.

A few counts support this clonotype. The chain recombines TRBV7-2 with TRBJ2-7; 9 nucleotides line up with TRBD1. The CDR3 runs to 14 residues. The germline V gene encodes CDR1 SGHTA and CDR2 FQGNSA. Trimming at V came to 5 bases and at J to 6 bases, leaving 8 bases not matched to a gene. For the CDR3, the DNA is TGTGCCAGCAGCCTAAGGACAGGGGAGATCGAGCAGTACTTC. As protein: CASSLRTGEIEQYF.

This clonotype was observed at least ten times. The rearrangement uses TRBV5-1 and TRBJ2-4, with 10 bases aligning to TRBD2. CDR1 and CDR2 from the germline V gene are SGHRS and YFSETQ. The CDR3 consists of 15 residues. V lost 7 bases, J lost 0 bases, and 4 bases stayed unmatched. The CDR3 protein is CASGLADPAKNIQYF. In nucleotides, the CDR3 is TGCGCCAGCGGACTAGCGGACCCAGCCAAAAACATTCAGTACTTC.

V is TRBV2 and J is TRBJ1-1; TRBD1 is a possible D gene (6 bases). This CDR3 region has 13 residues. Per germline, CDR1 SNHLY and CDR2 FYNNEI. The V and J ends lost 6 bases and 4 bases respectively, with 12 bases between them. CDR3 region: CASSKGGVTEAFF. CDR3 nucleotides: TGTGCCAGCAGCAAGGGGGGGGTCACTGAAGCTTTCTTT.

This clonotype was observed a few times. J is TRBJ2-5 and V is TRBV7-8; possible D gene TRBD2, 6 bases. Germline V gene data show CDR1 as SGHVS and CDR2 as FQNEAQ. This CDR3 comprises 14 residues. Between the trimmed V and J ends, which lost 5 bases and 4 bases, there was a span of 14 bases. CDR3 protein: CASSQVEGLETQYF. DNA for the CDR3: TGTGCCAGCAGCCAAGTGGAGGGTCTAGAGACCCAGTACTTC. The variable domain in full, with the rest retrieved from reference TRBV7-8 and TRBJ2-5, is GAGVSQSPRYKVAKRGQDVALRCDPISGHVSLFWYQQALGQGPEFLTYFQNEAQLDKSGLPSDRFFAERPEGSVSTLKIQRTQQEDSAVYLCASSQVEGLETQYFGPGTRLLVL.

The chain recombines TRBV18 with TRBJ1-6; 10 bases line up with TRBD1. Per the germline V gene, CDR1 is KGHSH and CDR2 is LQKENI. CDR3 size: 14 residues. J gave up 5 bases and V 6 bases, and 1 base lay outside the gene matches. CDR3 sequence reads: CASSGTGDNSPLHF. CDR3 bases: TGTGCCAGCTCCGGGACAGGGGATAATTCACCCCTCCACTTT.

The J gene is TRBJ2-7, the V gene TRBV6-5, with a tentative D call TRBD2 (6 bases). Trimming pared 8 bases from V and 1 base from J, leaving 9 bases between. This CDR3 is 12 amino acids long. Per germline, CDR1 MNHEY and CDR2 SVGAGI. CDR3 coding DNA: TGTGCCAGCGGGAGGTCATCCTACGAGCAGTACTTC. This encodes CASGRSSYEQYF.

This clonotype has ten or more counts. V usage is TRBV7-2 and J usage is TRBJ1-2; D perhaps matches TRBD1 (5 bases). The V end was cut by 1 base, the J end by 2 bases, with 8 bases between. There are 14 residues in the CDR3. Germline V lookup: CDR1 SGHTA, CDR2 FQGNSA. CDR3 DNA: TGTGCCAGCAGCTTAGGGGGGGAAAACTATGGCTACACCTTC. Translation gives CASSLGGENYGYTF. The full variable domain, completed using reference TRBV7-2 and TRBJ1-2, is GAGVSQSPSNKVTEKGKDVELRCDPISGHTALYWYRQSLGQGLEFLIYFQGNSAPDKSGLPSDRFSAERTGGSVSTLTIQRTQQEDSAVYLCASSLGGENYGYTFGSGTRLTVV.

This chain uses TRBV5-4 with TRBJ2-1; the D gene is possibly TRBD2 (5 bases). In germline, CDR1 is SGHNT, CDR2 YYREEE (reference sequence). V lost 4 bases to trimming and J lost 1 base, with 12 bases between them. The CDR3 is 15 amino acids. CDR3 sequence reads: CASSPELASYNEQFF. Here the CDR3 DNA reads TGTGCCAGCAGCCCAGAGCTAGCTTCCTACAATGAGCAGTTCTTC.